The following is a TCR beta chain sequence with its context. This sample was included in a study of blood T cell repertoires in COVID-19. Turning to the study itself: The United States, Italy and Spain were the sources of the acute and convalescent COVID-19 samples.

Produced via immunoSEQ multiplex PCR; TCRdb's table is partial and in-frame only. The sample includes tens of thousands of clones, roughly 85% of them seen just once. The junction had 7 bases not matched to a gene; V was cut back by 1 base and J by 2 bases. The CDR3 runs 16 residues. In germline, CDR1 is SGHTA, CDR2 FQGNSA. Sequencing was performed on peripheral blood. The V gene is TRBV7-2, the J gene TRBJ1-1; 7 positions agree with TRBD1. The source of this sequence is a human donor in a cohort sampled during active COVID-19. The CDR3 loop is CASSLEAGGFNTEAFF. The DNA of the CDR3 is TGTGCCAGCAGCTTAGAGGCAGGGGGTTTCAACACTGAAGCTTTCTTT.